This TCR beta chain was sequenced in a study of OX40 agonist ivuxolimab in advanced cancers. Some clones are missing from TCRdb's copy, which holds only in-frame ones; the method was immunoSEQ multiplex PCR. The sample shows about 83,000 clones, about 88% of them seen only once. This TCR was recovered from an adult with an advanced solid tumor such as melanoma, head and neck, liver or kidney cancer. This sample comprised CD4+ or CD8+ T cells sorted from blood, obtained in a trial of the OX40 agonist ivuxolimab.

The CDR3 coding sequence is TGTGCCAGCAGCCCCCGATTAGTAGACCCCCACACAGATACGCAGTATTTT. Translation: CASSPRLVDPHTDTQYF. The rearrangement joins TRBV7-9 to TRBJ2-3; no firm D call. Germline V gene sequence: CDR1 SEHNR, CDR2 FQNEAQ (reference sequence). This CDR3 is built from 17 residues. V was pared by 5 bases and J by 2 bases, with 20 bases between.